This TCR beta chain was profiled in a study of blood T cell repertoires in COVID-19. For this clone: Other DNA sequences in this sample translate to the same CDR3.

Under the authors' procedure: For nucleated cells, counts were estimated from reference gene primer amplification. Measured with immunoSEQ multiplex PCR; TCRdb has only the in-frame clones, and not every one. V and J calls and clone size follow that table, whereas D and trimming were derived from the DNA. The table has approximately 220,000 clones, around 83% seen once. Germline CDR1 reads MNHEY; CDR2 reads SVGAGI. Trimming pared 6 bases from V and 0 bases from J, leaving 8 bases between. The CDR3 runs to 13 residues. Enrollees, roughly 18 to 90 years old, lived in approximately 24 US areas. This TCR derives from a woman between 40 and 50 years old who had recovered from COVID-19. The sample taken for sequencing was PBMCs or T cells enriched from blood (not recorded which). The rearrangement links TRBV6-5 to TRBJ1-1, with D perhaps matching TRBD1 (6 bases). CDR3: CASRGQLNTEAFF. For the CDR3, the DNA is TGTGCCAGCAGAGGACAGTTGAACACTGAAGCTTTCTTT.